This TCR beta chain was retrieved from a study of identifying expanded T cells in peripheral blood. The table came from immunoSEQ multiplex PCR; TCRdb's copy has only in-frame clones and leaves some out. The repertoire consists of fewer than 130,000 clones, with roughly 90% occurring once and the leading ten covering about 16%. V lost 4 bases, J lost 8 bases, and 18 bases lay in between. Germline CDR1 and CDR2: SGHAT and FQDESV (reference sequence). The CDR3 covers 16 residues. Collection occurred without any documented infections or immune events in donors. J is TRBJ1-6 and V is TRBV11-1; possibly TRBD1 for D (5 bases). The receptor comes from a person aged 18 to 69 in good health. The sequenced material came from blood. Here the CDR3 DNA reads TGTGCCAGCAGCTCCCACCACAGGAACCAGGATTCACCCCTCCACTTT. It encodes CASSSHHRNQDSPLHF. The full variable domain, with the rest looked up from reference TRBV11-1 and TRBJ1-6, is EAEVAQSPRYKITEKSQAVAFWCDPISGHATLYWYRQILGQGPELLVQFQDESVVDDSQLPKDRFSAERLKGVDSTLKIQPAELGDSAMYLCASSSHHRNQDSPLHFGNGTRLTVT.